This TCR beta chain was sequenced during a study of patients and donors after allogeneic stem cell transplantation. TCRdb used MiXCR to reprocess the RT-PCR reads, holding one entry per CDR3 protein. The top ten clones hold under 6.5% of a sample with roughly 880,000 distinct CDR3 sequences, about a sixth of them seen once. The CDR3 extends over 18 amino acids. Germline V CDR1 and CDR2: SSHAT, FNYEAQ (reference sequence). Trimming stripped 3 bases from V and 8 bases from J, with 26 bases between. V is TRBV7-7 and J is TRBJ2-1, with D possibly called TRBD1 or TRBD2 (5 bases each). The sequence was collected from a human donor who was either an allogeneic HSCT recipient or a stem cell or donor lymphocyte infusion donor (not recorded which). It is not recorded whose cells these are; they may come from a transplant donor. Input material: blood, either unsorted or a sorted T cell fraction (not recorded which). The CDR3, as DNA: TGTGCCAGCAGCTTGGTACTGGTGGGACGGAGCAATTTGGATGAGCAGTTCTTC. Encoded protein: CASSLVLVGRSNLDEQFF.